A selection of T cell receptor beta chains follows, all from one sample in a study of OX40 agonist ivuxolimab in advanced cancers. Method: immunoSEQ multiplex PCR; TCRdb's copy keeps in-frame clones and lacks some. The sample includes some 90,000 clones, roughly 86% of them seen just once. This material consisted of CD4+ or CD8+ T cells sorted from blood, taken in a trial of the OX40 agonist ivuxolimab. Every receptor here comes from an adult with an advanced solid tumor such as melanoma, head and neck, liver or kidney cancer. The CDR3 runs from the conserved cysteine through the conserved F or W. The D gene is left open where the match is weak. Clone size is given for some rows only: seen once, a few or many times, or a class if the clone is expanded.

j_call | clone_size | v_call | d_call | cdr3_aa | cdr3_nt
TRBJ2-2 | . | TRBV14 | . | CASSQDLTGELFF | TGTGCCAGCAGCCAAGATTTGACCGGGGAGCTGTTTTTT
TRBJ2-1 | . | TRBV11-2 | . | CASSWSRVEQFF | TGTGCCAGCAGCTGGAGTAGGGTAGAGCAGTTCTTC
TRBJ1-3 | . | TRBV23-1 | . | CAKTNSGSGNTIYF | TGCGCCAAGACAAATTCGGGTTCTGGAAACACCATATATTTT
TRBJ1-2 | . | TRBV6-5 | . | CASSYRRTSTNYGYTF | TGTGCCAGCAGTTACCGGCGGACGTCGACCAACTATGGCTACACCTTC
TRBJ2-1 | . | TRBV4-3 | TRBD2 | CASSQDPPTSDYNEQFF | TGCGCCAGCAGCCAAGATCCCCCGACTAGCGACTACAATGAGCAGTTCTTC
TRBJ2-1 | . | TRBV27 | . | CASSLSGRENNEQFF | TGTGCCAGCAGTTTATCAGGGCGCGAAAACAATGAGCAGTTCTTC
TRBJ2-5 | . | TRBV6-5 | . | CASSYVKGNQETQYF | TGTGCCAGCAGTTACGTCAAGGGAAACCAAGAGACCCAGTACTTC
TRBJ2-4 | . | TRBV28 | . | CASSFMFLAKNIQYF | TGTGCCAGCAGTTTCATGTTTCTAGCCAAAAACATTCAGTACTTC
TRBJ2-1 | . | TRBV6-4 | . | CASSEGYEQFF | TGTGCCAGCAGTGAAGGGTATGAGCAGTTCTTC
TRBJ1-2 | . | TRBV6-6 | TRBD1 | CASTQTRGDSYGYTF | TGTGCCAGCACTCAAACGCGGGGGGACAGCTATGGCTACACCTTC
TRBJ1-5 | . | TRBV19 | . | CASSIDEGRDYQPQHF | TGTGCCAGTAGTATAGACGAGGGCAGGGATTATCAGCCCCAGCATTTT
TRBJ2-3 | . | TRBV20-1 | . | CRGLIGDTQYF | TGCAGGGGGCTAATTGGGGATACGCAGTATTTT
TRBJ2-1 | . | TRBV5-4 | . | CASSLDRADNEQFF | TGTGCCAGCAGCTTGGATAGGGCTGACAATGAGCAGTTCTTC
TRBJ1-5 | . | TRBV2 | TRBD1 | CASTWTGGSSNQPQHF | TGTGCCAGCACCTGGACAGGGGGGTCGAGCAATCAGCCCCAGCATTTT
TRBJ2-3 | . | TRBV4-1 | . | CASSQDSGQDTQYF | TGCGCCAGCAGCCAAGATTCAGGACAGGATACGCAGTATTTT
TRBJ2-7 | once | TRBV5-4 | . | CASSLAGAPYEQYF | TGTGCCAGCAGCTTGGCAGGGGCCCCCTACGAGCAGTACTTC
TRBJ1-4 | . | TRBV5-1 | TRBD1 | CATATGDGEKLFF | TGCGCCACCGCGACAGGGGATGGGGAAAAACTGTTTTTT
TRBJ1-5 | . | TRBV30 | . | CAWSVTGTNQPQHF | TGTGCCTGGAGTGTAACAGGGACCAACCAGCCCCAGCATTTT
TRBJ2-2 | . | TRBV15 | TRBD1 | CATSTGQANTGELFF | TGTGCCACCAGCACGGGACAGGCTAACACCGGGGAGCTGTTTTTT
TRBJ2-1 | . | TRBV12-2 | . | CASRPSRSLSYNEQFF | TGTGCAAGTCGCCCCAGTCGTAGCTTATCCTACAATGAGCAGTTCTTC
TRBJ2-1 | . | TRBV5-1 | . | CASEVTGASYNEQFF | TGCGCCAGCGAAGTGACCGGGGCGTCCTACAATGAGCAGTTCTTC
TRBJ1-1 | once | TRBV5-1 | . | CASSFDGQLNTEAFF | TGCGCCAGCAGCTTTGACGGACAGCTGAACACTGAAGCTTTCTTT
TRBJ2-1 | . | TRBV30 | TRBD2 | CAWSVWDGGAYNEQFF | TGTGCCTGGAGTGTCTGGGACGGGGGGGCCTACAATGAGCAGTTCTTC
TRBJ1-3 | medium-sized | TRBV19 | . | CASSIEGASSGNTIYF | TGTGCCAGTAGTATAGAAGGAGCTTCCTCTGGAAACACCATATATTTT
TRBJ2-3 | . | TRBV7-2 | TRBD1 | CASSQDRGPADTQYF | TGTGCCAGCAGCCAAGACAGGGGGCCCGCAGATACGCAGTATTTT
TRBJ2-1 | few | TRBV2 | TRBD2 | CASSEILAEPYEQFF | TGTGCCAGCAGTGAAATACTAGCGGAGCCCTATGAGCAGTTCTTC
TRBJ2-2 | . | TRBV5-1 | . | CASSSEAFTGELFF | TGCGCCAGCAGCTCCGAGGCTTTCACCGGGGAGCTGTTTTTT
TRBJ1-1 | . | TRBV19 | TRBD1 | CASSRQGAVNTEAFF | TGTGCCAGTAGTAGGCAGGGGGCAGTCAACACTGAAGCTTTCTTT
TRBJ2-1 | once | TRBV7-2 | TRBD2 | CASSFLAGGNEQFF | TGTGCCAGCAGCTTCCTAGCGGGCGGCAATGAGCAGTTCTTC
TRBJ2-2 | . | TRBV4-1 | . | CASSQVGQGAGELFF | TGCGCCAGCAGCCAAGTGGGGCAGGGTGCCGGGGAGCTGTTTTTT
TRBJ2-1 | once | TRBV5-1 | . | CASSLKTSEQFF | TGCGCCAGCAGCTTAAAGACTAGTGAGCAGTTCTTC
TRBJ2-1 | once | TRBV10-3 | TRBD2 | CAISGLAGLNEQFF | TGTGCCATCAGTGGACTAGCGGGACTCAATGAGCAGTTCTTC
TRBJ2-5 | once | TRBV12-5 | TRBD1 | CASVRDSQETQYF | TGTGCTAGTGTTAGGGACAGCCAAGAGACCCAGTACTTC
TRBJ2-1 | . | TRBV5-1 | . | CASSLESRSYNEQFF | TGCGCCAGCAGCTTGGAGAGCAGGTCCTACAATGAGCAGTTCTTC
TRBJ1-4 | . | TRBV29-1 | . | CSASGSLNEKLFF | TGCAGCGCCTCAGGGTCTTTAAATGAAAAACTGTTTTTT
TRBJ2-7 | . | TRBV21-1 | . | CAILQRSGEQYF | TGTGCCATTCTCCAAAGGAGCGGCGAGCAGTACTTC